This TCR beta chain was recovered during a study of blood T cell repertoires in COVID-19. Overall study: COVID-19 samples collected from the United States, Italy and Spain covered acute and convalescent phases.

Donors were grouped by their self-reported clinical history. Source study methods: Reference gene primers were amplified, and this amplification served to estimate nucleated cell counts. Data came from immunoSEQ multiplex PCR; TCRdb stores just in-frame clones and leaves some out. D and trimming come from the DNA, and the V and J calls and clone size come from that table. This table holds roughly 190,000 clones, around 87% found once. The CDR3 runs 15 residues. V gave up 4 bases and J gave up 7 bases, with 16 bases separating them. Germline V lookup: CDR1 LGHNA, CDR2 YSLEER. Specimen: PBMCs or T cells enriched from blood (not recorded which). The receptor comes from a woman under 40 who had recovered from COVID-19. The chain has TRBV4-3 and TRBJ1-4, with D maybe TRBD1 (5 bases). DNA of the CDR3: TGCGCCAGCAGCCGAGTCGGACAACCGGGTGAAAAACTGTTTTTT. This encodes CASSRVGQPGEKLFF.